One sample yielded the 29 T cell receptor beta chains listed below, sequenced in a study of blood T cell repertoires in COVID-19. Produced via immunoSEQ multiplex PCR; TCRdb's table is partial and in-frame only. The sample lists 110,000 or so clones, roughly 81% occurring once. The specimen was peripheral blood. The receptors were gathered from a man aged 35 to 55 with acute or convalescent COVID-19.

This chain joins TRBV27 and TRBJ2-3; D not certain. Trimming took off 2 bases at V and 0 bases at J, with 15 bases between the two ends. Germline V gene sequence: CDR1 MNHEY, CDR2 SMNVEV (reference sequence). This CDR3 is 17 amino acids long. The CDR3 reads CASSLNEVRDSTDTQYF. CDR3 in DNA: TGTGCCAGCAGTTTAAATGAGGTCAGAGATAGCACAGATACGCAGTATTTT.

J is TRBJ1-1 and V is TRBV12-5; D is ambiguous. In germline, CDR1 is LGHNT, CDR2 FRNRAP. Trimming took 3 bases from V and 2 from J, leaving 4 bases between them. The CDR3 extends over 12 amino acids. The CDR3 protein is CASGFFNTEAFF. The CDR3 DNA reads TGTGCTAGTGGTTTCTTCAACACTGAAGCTTTCTTT.

This clone was observed a single time. The V and J genes are TRBV7-2 and TRBJ2-4; TRBD2 matches 8 bases. The CDR3 covers 14 residues. Germline lookup yields CDR1 SGHTA and CDR2 FQGNSA. Germline trimming cut 1 base from V and 8 bases from J; bases unmatched to any gene: 4. The CDR3 DNA reads as TGTGCCAGCAGCTTAGTTGTTAGCGGGGACATTCAGTACTTC. It yields the protein CASSLVVSGDIQYF.

This clone was counted between two and nine times. The chain links TRBV5-1 to TRBJ2-7; 7 nucleotides line up with TRBD1. The CDR3 spans 14 residues. V shed 4 bases and J 2 bases; nucleotides not matched to a gene: 6. CDR1 is SGHRS, CDR2 YFSETQ, per germline. CDR3 region: CASSLTGIAYEQYF. The CDR3 DNA reads as TGCGCCAGCAGCCTGACAGGGATAGCCTACGAGCAGTACTTC.

The chain couples TRBV15 to TRBJ1-1; a possible D gene is TRBD1 (5 bases). Trimming removed 5 bases from V and 0 bases from J, with 13 bases in between. This CDR3 contains 15 residues. CDR1 and CDR2 from the germline V gene are LNHNV and YYDKDF (reference sequence). The CDR3 DNA is TGTGCCACCAGCCGCATTTCAGGGTTGAACACTGAAGCTTTCTTT. Its translation: CATSRISGLNTEAFF.

The gene calls are TRBV18 and TRBJ2-5, with D maybe TRBD1 (5 bases). V shed 0 bases and J shed 5 bases, with 10 bases lying between them. The CDR3 is made up of 14 amino acids. CDR1 is KGHSH and CDR2 is LQKENI in the germline V gene. The CDR3 loop is CASSPPGATETQYF. CDR3 sequence (DNA): TGTGCCAGCTCACCACCAGGGGCGACGGAGACCCAGTACTTC.

This chain links TRBV5-1 with TRBJ2-1; TRBD2 agrees at 12 bases. CDR3 length equals 17 residues. Germline trimming cut 4 bases from V and 4 bases from J; bases unmatched to any gene: 9. Germline CDR1 is SGHRS and CDR2 is YFSETQ. The CDR3 nucleotides read TGCGCCAGCAGCCCCAGGGCTAGCGGGGGGGGATACAATGAGCAGTTCTTC. Translation gives CASSPRASGGGYNEQFF.

This sequence joins TRBV9 and TRBJ1-6; no definite D call. With 2 bases removed from V and 6 bases from J, the gap between germline ends came to 6 bases. The CDR3 sequence is 13 residues long. CDR1 and CDR2 (germline): SGDLS, YYNGEE. CDR3 sequence reads: CASSVSFNSPLHF. CDR3 DNA: TGTGCCAGCAGCGTGAGTTTTAATTCACCCCTCCACTTT.

J is TRBJ2-5 and V is TRBV24-1; D is ambiguous. Germline V gives CDR1 KGHDR, CDR2 SFDVKD. V was clipped by 4 bases and J by 1 base, with 9 bases between them. The CDR3 length is 14 residues. CDR3 sequence reads: CATSDWASQETQYF. The CDR3 bases are TGTGCCACCAGTGACTGGGCCTCCCAAGAGACCCAGTACTTC.

The genes are TRBV24-1 and TRBJ2-6, with 8 bases aligning to TRBD1. This CDR3 is built from 16 residues. Germline CDR1 and CDR2: KGHDR and SFDVKD. Losses at the gene ends were 4 bases for V and 2 bases for J; bases not matched to a gene: 3. The CDR3: CATSEQGAAGANVLTF. The CDR3 DNA reads as TGTGCCACCAGTGAGCAGGGGGCTGCTGGGGCCAACGTCCTGACTTTC.

V usage is TRBV4-1 and J usage is TRBJ2-6, with D possibly TRBD2 on 6 matching bases. Looked up from germline, CDR1 is MGHRA and CDR2 is YSYEKL. The CDR3 has 15 amino acids. Trimming pared 6 bases from V and 4 bases from J, leaving 13 bases between. The CDR3 sequence: CASSGGVTGANVLTF. The CDR3 coding sequence is TGCGCCAGCAGTGGCGGGGTCACCGGGGCCAACGTCCTGACTTTC.

The chain joins TRBV6-1 to TRBJ2-6, with 10 bases aligning to TRBD1. The CDR3 is 18 residues long. CDR1 and CDR2 from the germline V gene are MNHNS and SASEGT. After removal of 4 bases from V and 2 bases from J, the junction contained 8 bases not matched to a gene. CDR3 in amino acids: CASSVRRTGGTGANVLTF. Here the CDR3 DNA reads TGTGCCAGCAGTGTCCGTAGGACAGGGGGGACTGGGGCCAACGTCCTGACTTTC.

The gene calls are TRBV12-3 or TRBV12-4 and TRBJ2-1; 9 bases map to TRBD2. This CDR3 spans 13 amino acids. The V and J ends lost 4 bases and 14 bases, in that order; junction bases with no gene match: 9. CDR3 amino acids: CASSSTPRGGEFF. As DNA, the CDR3 is TGTGCCAGCAGTTCGACCCCGCGGGGGGGCGAGTTCTTC.

Comments on this clone: Other DNA sequences in the sample encode the same CDR3. The chain joins TRBV4-1 to TRBJ1-3; 7 bases map to TRBD1. Germline assignment: CDR1 MGHRA and CDR2 YSYEKL. The CDR3 loop spans 16 amino acids. V lost 3 bases to trimming and J lost 0 bases; unmatched junction nucleotides: 5. CDR3 amino acids: CASSQPGQLSGNTIYF. Here the CDR3 DNA reads TGCGCCAGCAGCCAGCCGGGACAGCTCTCTGGAAACACCATATATTTT.

The CDR3 DNA reads TGCGCCAGCAGCCAAGGACAGACGTACTATGGCTACACCTTC. Its protein product is CASSQGQTYYGYTF. This chain links TRBV4-3 with TRBJ1-2, with D tentatively TRBD1 (5 bases). The CDR3 sequence is 14 residues long. In germline, CDR1 is LGHNA, CDR2 YSLEER. Between the trimmed V and J ends, which lost 1 base and 3 bases, there was a span of 9 bases.

The chain employs TRBV21-1 and TRBJ2-1; TRBD2 was called by the table and not checked on the DNA. TRBV21-1 is noted as a pseudogene. The CDR3 loop spans 16 amino acids. DNA of the CDR3: TGTGCCAGCAGCAAAGTCCTAGCGGGGGAGTACAATGAGCAGTTCTTC. Translation gives CASSKVLAGEYNEQFF.

The genes are TRBV7-9 and TRBJ1-2; the D is unclear. Germline lookup yields CDR1 SEHNR and CDR2 FQNEAQ (reference sequence). CDR3 size: 14 residues. The germline V and J ends were trimmed by 1 base and 0 bases, with 6 bases remaining between them. CDR3 sequence: CASSLGQSNYGYTF. The CDR3 DNA reads TGTGCCAGCAGCTTAGGGCAGTCTAACTATGGCTACACCTTC.

V gene TRBV12-3 or TRBV12-4 combines with J gene TRBJ1-2; 8 bases are shared with TRBD1. The CDR3 runs to 13 residues. V lost 2 bases, J lost 6 bases, and 2 bases stayed unmatched. The CDR3 nucleotides are TGTGCCAGCAGTTTAACAGGGGGAGATGGCTACACCTTC. Its translation: CASSLTGGDGYTF.

This clone was recorded a few times. The V gene is TRBV6-6, the J gene TRBJ1-5; 10 bases are a match to TRBD1. V gave up 5 bases and J gave up 7 bases; unmatched junction bases: 14. From germline, CDR1 is MNHNY and CDR2 SVGAGI (reference sequence). The CDR3 is 17 amino acids. CDR3 protein: CASSPKTGGADFQPQHF. CDR3 nucleotide sequence: TGTGCCAGCAGTCCCAAGACAGGGGGCGCGGATTTCCAGCCCCAGCATTTT.

The chain couples TRBV11-3 to TRBJ2-1, with TRBD2 identical over 8 bases. The CDR3 totals 15 residues. CDR1 and CDR2 from the germline V gene are SGHNT and YENEEA. V lost 1 base to trimming and J lost 2 bases; unmatched junction nucleotides: 1. CDR3 in amino acids: CASSLGGGTYNEQFF. The CDR3 region has the DNA TGTGCCAGCAGCTTAGGCGGGGGGACCTACAATGAGCAGTTCTTC.

This clone appeared a few times. This chain joins TRBV4-1 and TRBJ1-5; possible D gene TRBD1, 5 bases. The CDR3 loop spans 17 amino acids. V was pared by 0 bases and J by 2 bases, with 14 bases between. The germline CDR1 and CDR2 sequences are MGHRA and YSYEKL. The CDR3 reads CASSQDAGGLGNQPQHF. The CDR3 DNA follows: TGCGCCAGCAGCCAAGATGCGGGGGGTCTGGGCAATCAGCCCCAGCATTTT.

The chain combines TRBV15 with TRBJ2-7; unclear D gene. The V gene lost 1 base and the J gene lost 7 bases, with 14 bases spanning the gap. The length of the CDR3 is 14 residues. Germline CDR1 LNHNV, CDR2 YYDKDF (reference sequence). Written as DNA, the CDR3 is TGTGCCACCAGCAGAGGACTCCTGGGTAGGGAGCAGTACTTC. Protein: CATSRGLLGREQYF.

This clone has just a few counts. This chain uses TRBV7-2 with TRBJ2-7, with 7 bases fitting TRBD2. The CDR3 consists of 15 residues. V gave up 5 bases and J gave up 6 bases; unmatched junction bases: 13. Germline loops: CDR1 SGHTA, CDR2 FQGNSA. The CDR3 here is CASSPLNWAGVEQYF. DNA for the CDR3: TGTGCCAGCAGCCCTCTCAACTGGGCGGGGGTCGAGCAGTACTTC.

The chain carries TRBV30 and TRBJ1-5; 8 bases align to TRBD1. This CDR3 comprises 15 residues. With V trimmed by 2 bases and J by 3 bases, 6 bases remained unmatched. The germline V gene has CDR1 GTSNPN and CDR2 SVGIG (reference sequence). Here the CDR3 DNA reads TGTGCCTGGAGTCGGGCAGGGGGCGCCAATCAGCCCCAGCATTTT. This translates into CAWSRAGGANQPQHF.

The chain has TRBV7-2 and TRBJ2-3; TRBD1 matches 7 bases. The CDR3 covers 14 residues. Trimming removed 4 bases from V and 3 bases from J; junction bases left unmatched: 4. Germline CDR1 SGHTA, CDR2 FQGNSA. CDR3 DNA: TGTGCCAGCAGCTGGAGGACAGGTACAGATACGCAGTATTTT. Translating gives CASSWRTGTDTQYF. Complete variable domain (other parts from reference TRBV7-2 and TRBJ2-3): GAGVSQSPSNKVTEKGKDVELRCDPISGHTALYWYRQSLGQGLEFLIYFQGNSAPDKSGLPSDRFSAERTGGSVSTLTIQRTQQEDSAVYLCASSWRTGTDTQYFGPGTRLTVL.

This clone was counted a single time. The chain uses TRBV5-1 and TRBJ2-7, with 8 bases aligning to TRBD1. This CDR3 region has 14 residues. CDR1 and CDR2 (germline): SGHRS, YFSETQ. Losses at the gene ends were 4 bases for V and 5 bases for J; bases not matched to a gene: 8. The CDR3, as DNA: TGCGCCAGCAGCCCGATGGACAGGGTACACGAGCAGTACTTC. Protein product: CASSPMDRVHEQYF.

This chain connects TRBV6-5 to TRBJ1-3; D might be TRBD1 (6 bases). Trimming took 5 bases from V and 1 from J, leaving 12 bases between them. The CDR3 has 15 amino acids. CDR1 MNHEY and CDR2 SVGAGI come from the germline V gene. CDR3: CASSRLQGSGNTIYF. As DNA, the CDR3 is TGTGCCAGCAGTCGACTTCAGGGGTCTGGAAACACCATATATTTT.

V is TRBV5-1 and J is TRBJ1-2; TRBD1 agrees at 10 bases. The CDR3 is made up of 15 amino acids. Trimming removed 4 bases from V and 0 bases from J; junction bases left unmatched: 3. Per the germline V gene, CDR1 is SGHRS and CDR2 is YFSETQ. The CDR3 nucleotides are TGCGCCAGCAGCCTCGGACAGGGGGCTAACTATGGCTACACCTTC. Residues: CASSLGQGANYGYTF.

V is TRBV7-9 and J is TRBJ1-1, with a weak D call TRBD1 (5 bases). The CDR3 is made up of 12 amino acids. Germline CDR1 reads SEHNR; CDR2 reads FQNEAQ (reference sequence). V lost 4 bases and J lost 7, with 10 bases in between. CDR3 in DNA: TGTGCCAGCAGCTCGCAGGGCAATGAAGCTTTCTTT. It is translated as CASSSQGNEAFF.